This T cell receptor (beta chain) was recovered during a study of cytomegalovirus exposure and HLA in healthy donors. Overall study context: Earlier findings included about 120 million unique TCR beta sequences obtained from approximately 170 million T cells. Some 85 million unique TCRs, all from HLA-typed donors, were included in an early release of the data.

PCR amplification relied on 60 Vbeta primers (plus 13 Jbeta primers). Profiling relied on immunoSEQ multiplex PCR, and the TCRdb table lists in-frame clones only, not all of them. Here the sample spans 87,000 or so clones, about 7.6% being singletons. The CDR3 contains 15 residues. Looked up from germline, CDR1 is SGHRS and CDR2 is YFSETQ. Unmatched junction bases numbered 6, after V lost 4 bases and J lost 6 bases. Regarding this clone: No antigen is known for it.

Study-wide results and limits: Earlier analysis yielded a pattern in which most TCR beta V segments were productive about 87% or about 30% of the time.

The chain uses TRBV5-1 and TRBJ2-7, with TRBD2 identical over 14 bases. This TCR derives from a man in his forties or fifties in good health and CMV-seronegative. Source material: PBMCs. The CDR3 region is CASSEGLAGVAEQYF. The CDR3 nucleotides are TGCGCCAGCAGCGAGGGACTAGCGGGAGTAGCCGAGCAGTACTTC.